The sequence of this T cell receptor beta chain was determined in a study of cytomegalovirus exposure and HLA in healthy donors. Concerning this clone itself: The antigen is undetermined.

PCR amplification relied on 60 Vbeta primers (plus 13 Jbeta primers). Using immunoSEQ multiplex PCR, the repertoire was profiled, and TCRdb retains in-frame clones only, with some absent. The sample yields approximately 110,000 clones, 75% to 85% seen once. General study results and limits: The investigators catalogued about 170 TCR beta chains as cytomegalovirus-associated. As a later analysis revealed, the rate of TCR association differed by HLA locus, with DRB1 most and HLA-C fewest.

This TCR was sampled from a man aged 30 to 45 in good health and CMV-seronegative. Sequencing was carried out using PBMCs.

DNA for the CDR3: TGTGCCAGCAGTTACGGACGGGGCAAAAACATTCAGTACTTC. Its translation is CASSYGRGKNIQYF. V is TRBV6-5 and J is TRBJ2-4; tentative D call: TRBD2 (5 bases). This CDR3 is 14 amino acids long. The germline gives CDR1 MNHEY, CDR2 SVGAGI. Trimming removed 2 bases from V and 3 bases from J, with 8 bases in between.